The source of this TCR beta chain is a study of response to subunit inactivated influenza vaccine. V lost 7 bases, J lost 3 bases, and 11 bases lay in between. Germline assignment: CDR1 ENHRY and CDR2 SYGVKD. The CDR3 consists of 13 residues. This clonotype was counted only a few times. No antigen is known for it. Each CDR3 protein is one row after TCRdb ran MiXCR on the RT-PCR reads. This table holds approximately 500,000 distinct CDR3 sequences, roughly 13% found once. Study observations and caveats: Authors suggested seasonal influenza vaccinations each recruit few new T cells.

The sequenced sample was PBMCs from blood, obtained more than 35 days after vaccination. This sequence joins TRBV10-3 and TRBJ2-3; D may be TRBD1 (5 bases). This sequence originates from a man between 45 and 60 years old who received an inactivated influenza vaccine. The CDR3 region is CAINTRETDTQYF. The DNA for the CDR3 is TGTGCCATCAACACCAGGGAAACAGATACGCAGTATTTT.